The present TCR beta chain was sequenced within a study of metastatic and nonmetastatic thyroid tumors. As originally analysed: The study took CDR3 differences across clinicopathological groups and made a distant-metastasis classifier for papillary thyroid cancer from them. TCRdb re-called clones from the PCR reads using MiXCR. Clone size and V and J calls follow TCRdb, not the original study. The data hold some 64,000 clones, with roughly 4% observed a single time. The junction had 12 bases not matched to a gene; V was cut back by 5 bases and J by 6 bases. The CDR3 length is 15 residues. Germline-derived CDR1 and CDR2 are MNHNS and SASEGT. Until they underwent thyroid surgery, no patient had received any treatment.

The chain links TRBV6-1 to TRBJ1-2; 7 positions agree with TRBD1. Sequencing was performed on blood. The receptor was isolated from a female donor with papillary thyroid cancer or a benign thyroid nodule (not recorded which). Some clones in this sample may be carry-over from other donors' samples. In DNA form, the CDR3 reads TGTGCCAGCAGTAAACAAGGGGGCAGTCAGGATGGCTACACCTTC. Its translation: CASSKQGGSQDGYTF.